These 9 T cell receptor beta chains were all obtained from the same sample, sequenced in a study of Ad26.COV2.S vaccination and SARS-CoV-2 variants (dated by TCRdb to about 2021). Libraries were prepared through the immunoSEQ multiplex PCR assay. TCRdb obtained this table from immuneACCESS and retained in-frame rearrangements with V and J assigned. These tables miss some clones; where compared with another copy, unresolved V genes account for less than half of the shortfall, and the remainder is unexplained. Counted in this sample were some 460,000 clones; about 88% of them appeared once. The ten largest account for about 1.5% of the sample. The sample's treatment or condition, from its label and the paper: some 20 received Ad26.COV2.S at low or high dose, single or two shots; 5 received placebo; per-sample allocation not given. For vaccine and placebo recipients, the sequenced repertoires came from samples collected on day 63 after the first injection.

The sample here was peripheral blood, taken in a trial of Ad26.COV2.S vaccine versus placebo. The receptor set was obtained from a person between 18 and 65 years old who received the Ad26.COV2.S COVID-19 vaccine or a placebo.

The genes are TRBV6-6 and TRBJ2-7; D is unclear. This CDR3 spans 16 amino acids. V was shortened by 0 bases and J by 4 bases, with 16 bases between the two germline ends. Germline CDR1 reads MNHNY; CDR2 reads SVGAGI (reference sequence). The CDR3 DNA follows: TGTGCCAGCAGTTACTCGAATCTGGACCCGGAGTACGAGCAGTACTTC. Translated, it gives CASSYSNLDPEYEQYF.

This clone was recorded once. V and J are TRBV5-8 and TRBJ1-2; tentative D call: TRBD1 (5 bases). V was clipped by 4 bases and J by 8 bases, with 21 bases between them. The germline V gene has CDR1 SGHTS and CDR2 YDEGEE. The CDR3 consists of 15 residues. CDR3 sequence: CASSRSGRGLGGYTF. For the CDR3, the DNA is TGTGCCAGCAGCCGATCGGGGAGGGGACTGGGGGGCTACACCTTC.

The CDR3 DNA follows: TGTGCCAGTAGTATAGGGGCAGCAGCTAACACTGAAGCTTTCTTT. Translating gives CASSIGAAANTEAFF. The gene calls are TRBV19 and TRBJ1-1; no clear D. In germline, CDR1 is LNHDA, CDR2 SQIVND (reference sequence). CDR3 size: 15 residues. V was pared by 1 base and J by 2 bases, with 11 bases between.

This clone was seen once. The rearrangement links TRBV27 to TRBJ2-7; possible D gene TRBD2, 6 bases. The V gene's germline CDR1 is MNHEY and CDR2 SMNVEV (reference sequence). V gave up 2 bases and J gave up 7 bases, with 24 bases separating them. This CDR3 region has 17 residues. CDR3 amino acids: CASSLGFGAAKGREQYF. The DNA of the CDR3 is TGTGCCAGCAGTTTAGGGTTTGGGGCCGCGAAAGGGAGGGAGCAGTACTTC.

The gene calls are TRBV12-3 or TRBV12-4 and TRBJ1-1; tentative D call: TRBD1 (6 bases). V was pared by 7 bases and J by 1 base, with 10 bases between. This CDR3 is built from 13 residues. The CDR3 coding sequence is TGTGCCAGCACAGGACAGCAGAACACTGAAGCTTTCTTT. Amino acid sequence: CASTGQQNTEAFF.

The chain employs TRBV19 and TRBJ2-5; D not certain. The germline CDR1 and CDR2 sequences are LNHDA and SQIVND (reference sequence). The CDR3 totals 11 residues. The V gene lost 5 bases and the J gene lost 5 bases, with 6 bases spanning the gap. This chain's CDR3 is CASSPGETQYF. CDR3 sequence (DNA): TGTGCCAGTAGTCCTGGGGAGACCCAGTACTTC.

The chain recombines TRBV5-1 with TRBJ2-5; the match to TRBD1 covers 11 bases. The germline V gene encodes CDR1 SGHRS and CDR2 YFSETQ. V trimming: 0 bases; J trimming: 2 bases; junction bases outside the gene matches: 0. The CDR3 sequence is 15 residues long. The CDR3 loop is CASSLGDRGQETQYF. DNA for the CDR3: TGCGCCAGCAGCTTGGGGGACAGGGGGCAAGAGACCCAGTACTTC.

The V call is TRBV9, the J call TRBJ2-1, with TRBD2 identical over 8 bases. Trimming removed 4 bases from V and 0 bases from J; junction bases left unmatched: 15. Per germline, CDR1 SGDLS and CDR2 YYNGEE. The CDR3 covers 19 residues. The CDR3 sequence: CASSPTGTSTLGSYNEQFF. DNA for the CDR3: TGTGCCAGCAGCCCGACCGGGACTAGTACCTTGGGCTCCTACAATGAGCAGTTCTTC.

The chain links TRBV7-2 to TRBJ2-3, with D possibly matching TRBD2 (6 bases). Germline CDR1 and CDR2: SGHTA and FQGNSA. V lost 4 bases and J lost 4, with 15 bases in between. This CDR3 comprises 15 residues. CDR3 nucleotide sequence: TGTGCCAGCAGCTGGAGGGTTGTGGGGGCAGATACGCAGTATTTT. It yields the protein CASSWRVVGADTQYF.